This note documents a single TCR beta chain sequence. The CDR3 consists of 16 residues. The V end was cut by 6 bases, the J end by 3 bases, with 24 bases between. The germline V gene encodes CDR1 DFQATT and CDR2 SNEGSKA (reference sequence). This record belongs to a study of response to subunit inactivated influenza vaccine. TCRdb processed the RT-PCR reads anew with MiXCR; each CDR3 protein has one entry. This table has roughly 620,000 distinct CDR3 sequences, around 11% appearing once. These records were also assigned to another study, of T cells expressing NK-cell markers. That paper states: The TCR beta cDNA came from 5'RACE template switching with UMIs. Out of eight donors sequenced, seven tested HCMV-seropositive and the remaining one seronegative.

The clonotype comes from a man aged 50-59 years who received an inactivated influenza vaccine. The J gene is TRBJ2-7, the V gene TRBV20-1, with D possibly matching TRBD1 (5 bases). The sample here was PBMCs from blood, taken on the day of vaccination. The CDR3 here is CSACDRLIWPIYEQYF. The CDR3 coding sequence is TGCAGTGCCTGTGACAGACTGATCTGGCCCATCTACGAGCAGTACTTC.